This is a list of T cell receptor beta chains from one sample in a study of blood T cells in healthy people across ages. TCRdb called the 5' RACE reads again in MiXCR, with one record for every CDR3 protein. The sample includes 1,800,000 or so distinct CDR3 sequences, approximately 40% of them seen just once. Sequences were obtained from blood. These receptors were taken from a human donor in good health. Each CDR3 is given with its conserved first and last residue. The D gene is left open where the match is weak. Only part of the rows carry a size: once, few, many, or a class if the clone is expanded.

V gene: TRBV20-1
clone size: few
D gene: NA
J gene: TRBJ2-1
CDR3 DNA: TGCAGTGCTAGACTTAGGGGACGGGGGAATGAGCAGTTCTTC
CDR3 protein: CSARLRGRGNEQFF

V gene: TRBV7-8
clone size: NA
D gene: NA
J gene: TRBJ2-1
CDR3 DNA: TGTGCCAGCAGCGCCACACCGGACAGCTCCTACAATGAGCAGTTCTTC
CDR3 protein: CASSATPDSSYNEQFF

V gene: TRBV29-1
clone size: once
D gene: TRBD1
J gene: TRBJ1-5
CDR3 DNA: TGCAGCCCGAACCAGGGACAGGACTATTCCAATCAGCCCCAGCATTTT
CDR3 protein: CSPNQGQDYSNQPQHF

V gene: TRBV5-1
clone size: NA
D gene: TRBD1
J gene: TRBJ2-7
CDR3 DNA: TGCGCCAGCAGCTTAGGTTTTGGACCGATTCCGGGACAGGGAGAGCAGTACTTC
CDR3 protein: CASSLGFGPIPGQGEQYF

V gene: TRBV18
clone size: NA
D gene: TRBD1
J gene: TRBJ2-1
CDR3 DNA: TGTGCCAGCTCAACAGGGGACACCTACAATGAGCAGTTCTTC
CDR3 protein: CASSTGDTYNEQFF

V gene: TRBV3-1
clone size: NA
D gene: NA
J gene: TRBJ1-2
CDR3 DNA: TGTGCCAGCGCCCGGGGGCCAAACCTTAACTATGGCTACACCTTC
CDR3 protein: CASARGPNLNYGYTF

V gene: TRBV25-1
clone size: few
D gene: NA
J gene: TRBJ1-2
CDR3 DNA: TGTGCCAGCAGCCGCGAAGGGGGCTATGGCTACACCTTC
CDR3 protein: CASSREGGYGYTF

V gene: TRBV6-6
clone size: many
D gene: NA
J gene: TRBJ2-7
CDR3 DNA: TGTGCCAGCAGTTACTCAGGGGTAACCTACGAGCAGTACTTC
CDR3 protein: CASSYSGVTYEQYF

V gene: TRBV25-1
clone size: NA
D gene: NA
J gene: TRBJ1-5
CDR3 DNA: TGTGCCAGCTCTCCACCCGCAGACCAGCCCCAGCATTTT
CDR3 protein: CASSPPADQPQHF

V gene: TRBV7-2
clone size: NA
D gene: NA
J gene: TRBJ1-2
CDR3 DNA: TGTGCCAGCAGCTTAGTGTGGGTTGACGGCTACACCTTC
CDR3 protein: CASSLVWVDGYTF

V gene: TRBV5-1
clone size: many
D gene: NA
J gene: TRBJ2-5
CDR3 DNA: TGCGCCAGCAGCCCTGGAGTGGAGGTGACCCAGTACTTC
CDR3 protein: CASSPGVEVTQYF

V gene: TRBV28
clone size: NA
D gene: NA
J gene: TRBJ2-7
CDR3 DNA: TGTGCCAGCAGTTTAACTATTCACTACGAGCAGTACTTC
CDR3 protein: CASSLTIHYEQYF

V gene: TRBV10-3
clone size: NA
D gene: NA
J gene: TRBJ1-5
CDR3 DNA: TGTGCCATCAGTGATTGGGGGAGTAATCGGCCCCAGCATTTT
CDR3 protein: CAISDWGSNRPQHF

V gene: TRBV29-1
clone size: few
D gene: NA
J gene: TRBJ1-1
CDR3 DNA: TGCAGCGTCTACAGCCAGATGAACACTGAAGCTTTCTTT
CDR3 protein: CSVYSQMNTEAFF

V gene: TRBV4-1
clone size: many
D gene: NA
J gene: TRBJ2-7
CDR3 DNA: TGCGCCAGCGCCCCCAATCTCGGGTCCTACGAGCAGTACTTC
CDR3 protein: CASAPNLGSYEQYF

V gene: TRBV29-1
clone size: NA
D gene: NA
J gene: TRBJ1-2
CDR3 DNA: TGCAGCGTTGGACAGGAGAAGATATATGGCTACACCTTC
CDR3 protein: CSVGQEKIYGYTF

V gene: TRBV29-1
clone size: NA
D gene: NA
J gene: TRBJ1-2
CDR3 DNA: TGCAGCGTTGTCCGGGACGAATATGGCTACACCTTC
CDR3 protein: CSVVRDEYGYTF

V gene: TRBV6-5
clone size: NA
D gene: NA
J gene: TRBJ1-5
CDR3 DNA: TGTGCCAGCAGTTACCGTGGGGGCGCGGGTAATCAGCCCCAGCATTTT
CDR3 protein: CASSYRGGAGNQPQHF

V gene: TRBV5-1
clone size: few
D gene: NA
J gene: TRBJ1-4
CDR3 DNA: TGCGCCAGCAGGACCTCTGGATATGAAAAACTGTTTTTT
CDR3 protein: CASRTSGYEKLFF

V gene: TRBV7-9
clone size: NA
D gene: NA
J gene: TRBJ2-7
CDR3 DNA: TGTGCCAGCAGCTCCCTGAACTCCTACAATGAGCAGTACTTC
CDR3 protein: CASSSLNSYNEQYF

V gene: TRBV7-6
clone size: NA
D gene: TRBD1
J gene: TRBJ2-1
CDR3 DNA: TGTGCCAGCAGCTTAATCGGGACAGGGGATGAGCAGTTCTTC
CDR3 protein: CASSLIGTGDEQFF

V gene: TRBV6-1
clone size: NA
D gene: NA
J gene: TRBJ1-6
CDR3 DNA: TGTGCCAGCAGTGAATTTGGGCGGGGTTTTCCCTCCAATTCACCCCCCCACTTT
CDR3 protein: CASSEFGRGFPSNSPPHF

V gene: TRBV9
clone size: NA
D gene: TRBD2
J gene: TRBJ2-5
CDR3 DNA: TGTGCCAGCAGCGTAGGCCAGCGGGGGCCGGGGGAGCAGTACTTC
CDR3 protein: CASSVGQRGPGEQYF

V gene: TRBV7-9
clone size: NA
D gene: NA
J gene: TRBJ2-7
CDR3 DNA: TGTGCCAGCAGCTTAGATCCATTCGAGCAGTACTTC
CDR3 protein: CASSLDPFEQYF

V gene: TRBV7-2
clone size: once
D gene: NA
J gene: TRBJ1-6
CDR3 DNA: TGCGCCAGCAGCTTAGTCTCTCCTAATTCACCCCTCCACTTT
CDR3 protein: CASSLVSPNSPLHF

V gene: TRBV11-3
clone size: few
D gene: TRBD1
J gene: TRBJ2-1
CDR3 DNA: TGTGCCAGCAGCTTAACGAACAGGGGCCAGCAGTTCTTC
CDR3 protein: CASSLTNRGQQFF

V gene: TRBV21-1
clone size: few
D gene: NA
J gene: TRBJ2-7
CDR3 DNA: TGTGCCAGCAAGTGGGTGGCAGGGGGCGACGAGCAGTACTTC
CDR3 protein: CASKWVAGGDEQYF

V gene: TRBV29-1
clone size: NA
D gene: NA
J gene: TRBJ1-2
CDR3 DNA: TGCAGCGTTGTGATCGGCTATGGCTACACCTTC
CDR3 protein: CSVVIGYGYTF

V gene: TRBV7-2
clone size: NA
D gene: NA
J gene: TRBJ1-4
CDR3 DNA: TGTGCCAGCAGCTCGGACCTAGGAACAAAGAATGAAAAACTGTTTTTT
CDR3 protein: CASSSDLGTKNEKLFF

V gene: TRBV7-2
clone size: NA
D gene: TRBD2
J gene: TRBJ2-3
CDR3 DNA: TGTGCCAGCAGGGTTAGACGTAGCGGGGAGACAGATACGCAGTATTTT
CDR3 protein: CASRVRRSGETDTQYF

V gene: TRBV28
clone size: NA
D gene: NA
J gene: TRBJ1-1
CDR3 DNA: TGTGCCAGCAGTTTATCGGGGGGACCGAACACTGAAGCTTTCTTT
CDR3 protein: CASSLSGGPNTEAFF

V gene: TRBV20-1
clone size: few
D gene: NA
J gene: TRBJ2-5
CDR3 DNA: TGCAGCTCAGGGGCGGGTTGGCAAGAGACCCAGTACTTC
CDR3 protein: CSSGAGWQETQYF

V gene: TRBV6-5
clone size: once
D gene: TRBD2
J gene: TRBJ2-1
CDR3 DNA: TGTGCCAGCAGTCGCGGGGGGGGGTACTACAATGAGCAGTTCTTC
CDR3 protein: CASSRGGGYYNEQFF

V gene: TRBV7-9
clone size: NA
D gene: NA
J gene: TRBJ1-1
CDR3 DNA: TGTGCCAGCAGCAACCGACAAGTTGAAGCTTTCTTT
CDR3 protein: CASSNRQVEAFF

V gene: TRBV29-1
clone size: few
D gene: NA
J gene: TRBJ1-2
CDR3 DNA: TGCAGCGTTGACGAGGGTTCCTTTGGCTACACCTTC
CDR3 protein: CSVDEGSFGYTF

V gene: TRBV12-5
clone size: NA
D gene: TRBD1
J gene: TRBJ1-1
CDR3 DNA: TGTGCTAGTGCCCTCGAGACAGGGTATACTGAAGCTTTCTTT
CDR3 protein: CASALETGYTEAFF

V gene: TRBV4-3
clone size: NA
D gene: NA
J gene: TRBJ1-1
CDR3 DNA: TGCGCCAGCAGCCAGGATCGGACGGATAGGAACACTGAAGCTTTCTTT
CDR3 protein: CASSQDRTDRNTEAFF

V gene: TRBV6-5
clone size: NA
D gene: NA
J gene: TRBJ1-2
CDR3 DNA: TGTGCCAGCAGTTACCACGATATGAGGGGCGAAGGCTATGGCTACACCTTC
CDR3 protein: CASSYHDMRGEGYGYTF

V gene: TRBV7-2
clone size: once
D gene: NA
J gene: TRBJ1-1
CDR3 DNA: TGTGCCAGCAGCCCAGCCGTCAGGGTCACTGAAGCTTTCTTT
CDR3 protein: CASSPAVRVTEAFF

V gene: TRBV20-1
clone size: once
D gene: NA
J gene: TRBJ2-4
CDR3 DNA: TGCAGTGCTAGGCTTTACAATGAGCAGTACTTC
CDR3 protein: CSARLYNEQYF

V gene: TRBV20-1
clone size: few
D gene: TRBD1
J gene: TRBJ2-7
CDR3 DNA: TGCAGTGCTACGCCGGGACAGGGCCCCCGCGAGCAGTACTTC
CDR3 protein: CSATPGQGPREQYF

V gene: TRBV7-9
clone size: NA
D gene: NA
J gene: TRBJ2-5
CDR3 DNA: TGTGCCAGCAGCTTAGCTTCGCTAGCTGGAGTGGGAGAGACCCAGTACTTC
CDR3 protein: CASSLASLAGVGETQYF

V gene: TRBV27
clone size: few
D gene: NA
J gene: TRBJ1-1
CDR3 DNA: TGTGCCAGTAGTTTAGAGCGGGGGATGAGAGCTTTCTTT
CDR3 protein: CASSLERGMRAFF